This T cell receptor beta chain was recorded in a study of naive and memory T cell subsets. The CDR3 runs 15 residues. CDR1 and CDR2 from the germline V gene are MDHEN and SYDVKM. The V gene lost 6 bases and the J gene lost 1 base, with 13 bases spanning the gap. An equimolar mix of two oligonucleotides served as the beta constant-region primer for TRBC1 and TRBC2. TCRdb re-called the UMI-ligation and nested PCR reads with MiXCR, one entry per CDR3 protein. The data hold about 85,000 distinct CDR3 sequences, with approximately 14% observed a single time. The clonotype originates from a human donor in good health. The sequenced sample consisted of central memory CD4+ T cells from blood. The rearrangement links TRBV28 to TRBJ1-3, with D hard to call. As DNA, the CDR3 is TGTGCCAGCAGCCGTATATCGGATTCTGGAAACACCATATATTTT. Protein: CASSRISDSGNTIYF.